The 24 T cell receptor beta chains in this list originate from one sample, sequenced in a study of identical twins (dated by TCRdb to 2016 to 2017). The library came from 5' RACE. Sequencing instrument: Illumina HiSeq 2000. TCRdb cleaned the public reads at Q25 with fastp, built clones with MiXCR and kept in-frame beta chains. Each CDR3 protein appears once, grouped with its most common genes and DNA. For this sample there are around 250,000 distinct CDR3 sequences; about 8.5% appear just once. Clones ranked in the top ten supply less than 4% of the sample. This sample was shared with a second study, whose subject was yellow fever vaccine responses in identical twins.

Sequenced material: CD8+ T cells sorted from blood. The receptors were sampled from a woman between 18 and 30 years old in good health.

The sample holds many counts of this clonotype. The chain links TRBV7-9 to TRBJ2-5; D possibly corresponds to TRBD1 (5 bases). V lost 1 base and J 2 bases, leaving 17 bases between the germline ends. The CDR3 covers 17 residues. Germline V gene sequence: CDR1 SEHNR, CDR2 FQNEAQ (reference sequence). CDR3 loop: CASSLVPPKRQQETQYF. The CDR3 DNA is TGTGCCAGCAGCTTAGTCCCCCCCAAAAGACAGCAAGAGACCCAGTACTTC.

This clonotype was recorded at least ten times. The CDR3 DNA sequence: TGTGCCAGCAGCCCACAACGACAGATGAACACTGAAGCTTTCTTT. This encodes CASSPQRQMNTEAFF. The chain uses TRBV7-9 and TRBJ1-1, with D maybe TRBD1 (5 bases). Germline-derived CDR1 and CDR2 are SEHNR and FQNEAQ (reference sequence). There are 15 residues in the CDR3. Trimming shortened V by 5 bases and J by 0 bases, and 13 bases separated the two germline ends. The full variable domain, completed using reference TRBV7-9 and TRBJ1-1, is DTGVSQNPRHKITKRGQNVTFRCDPISEHNRLYWYRQTLGQGPEFLTYFQNEAQLEKSRLLSDRFSAERPKGSFSTLEIQRTEQGDSAMYLCASSPQRQMNTEAFFGQGTRLTVV.

This sequence joins TRBV7-8 and TRBJ2-7, with D perhaps being TRBD1 or TRBD2 (5 bases each). Germline CDR1 and CDR2: SGHVS and FQNEAQ. The CDR3 totals 14 residues. Trimming stripped 1 base from V and 2 bases from J, with 9 bases between. The CDR3 region is CASSLVRDPYEQYF. DNA of the CDR3: TGTGCCAGCAGCTTAGTCAGGGACCCCTACGAGCAGTACTTC.

This clonotype was detected ten times or more. The rearrangement links TRBV29-1 to TRBJ2-3, with D unresolved. The CDR3 extends over 14 amino acids. Germline-derived CDR1 and CDR2 are SQVTM and ANQGSEA. The V gene lost 7 bases and the J gene lost 4 bases, with 18 bases spanning the gap. The CDR3 nucleotides are TGCAGCGCACTTGGAAGCTGGGGTCCAGATACGCAGTATTTT. Residues: CSALGSWGPDTQYF.

The V and J genes are TRBV27 and TRBJ2-7; D gene unclear. CDR1 is MNHEY and CDR2 is SMNVEV in the germline V gene (reference sequence). The ends were cut back, 4 bases at V and 3 bases at J, with 13 bases in the middle. The CDR3 consists of 14 residues. This chain's CDR3 is CASSWAPRDYEQYF. In nucleotides, the CDR3 is TGTGCCAGCAGTTGGGCCCCTAGGGACTACGAGCAGTACTTC.

This chain connects TRBV10-3 to TRBJ2-5; the D call may be TRBD1 or TRBD2 (6 bases each). Germline loops: CDR1 ENHRY, CDR2 SYGVKD. V was cut by 6 bases and J by 2 bases, with 13 bases left in between. The CDR3 contains 14 residues. This CDR3 reads CAISSGGGQETQYF. CDR3 bases: TGTGCCATCAGCTCCGGAGGGGGGCAAGAGACCCAGTACTTC.

The sample holds a few counts of this clonotype. The chain combines TRBV5-1 with TRBJ2-7, with D possibly TRBD2 on 5 matching bases. V was clipped by 2 bases and J by 5 bases, with 17 bases between them. The CDR3 runs 15 residues. Germline CDR1 is SGHRS and CDR2 is YFSETQ. Here the CDR3 reads CASSFAVGVVDEQYF. CDR3 DNA sequence: TGCGCCAGCAGCTTTGCCGTCGGGGTTGTGGACGAGCAGTACTTC.

This clonotype appeared many times. This rearrangement joins TRBV11-2 to TRBJ2-1; D call uncertain. The ends were cut back, 5 bases at V and 2 bases at J, with 22 bases in the middle. The CDR3 has 18 residues. Germline-derived CDR1 and CDR2 are SGHAT and FQNNGV. CDR3 DNA sequence: TGTGCCAGCAGCCCTCACTCCTATGAACCTAGTCCCTACAATGAGCAGTTCTTC. It specifies CASSPHSYEPSPYNEQFF.

This clonotype has ten or more counts. The chain carries TRBV3-1 and TRBJ2-2; D not certain. The length of the CDR3 is 13 residues. Germline V gene lookup returns CDR1 LGHDT and CDR2 YNNKEL (reference sequence). V shed 3 bases and J shed 2 bases, with 4 bases lying between them. Here the CDR3 DNA reads TGTGCCAGCAGCCACAGTAACACCGGGGAGCTGTTTTTT. Encoded protein: CASSHSNTGELFF.

This clonotype was observed a few times. The chain uses TRBV28 and TRBJ1-1; D is unresolved. Germline CDR1 reads MDHEN; CDR2 reads SYDVKM. V lost 2 bases and J 8 bases, leaving 15 bases between the germline ends. This CDR3 is 14 amino acids long. The CDR3 bases are TGTGCCAGCAGTTTAAGTTTGGAAGGGTTAGAAGCTTTCTTT. Translated: CASSLSLEGLEAFF.

This clonotype was counted at least ten times. V is TRBV9 and J is TRBJ2-7, with 9 nucleotides matching TRBD1. J gave up 6 bases and V 3 bases, and 7 bases lay outside the gene matches. This CDR3 comprises 14 residues. Per the germline V gene, CDR1 is SGDLS and CDR2 is YYNGEE. CDR3: CASSARDRVVEQYF. DNA for the CDR3: TGTGCCAGCAGCGCCCGGGACAGGGTAGTCGAGCAGTACTTC.

This clonotype was seen ten or more times. The rearrangement uses TRBV20-1 and TRBJ1-5, with D unresolved. V was trimmed by 0 bases and J by 7 bases, leaving 7 bases between them. Germline V lookup: CDR1 DFQATT, CDR2 SNEGSKA (reference sequence). This CDR3 comprises 12 residues. CDR3 nucleotide sequence: TGCAGTGCTAGAGACCAGGTGCAGCCCCAGCATTTT. Its protein product is CSARDQVQPQHF.

The chain combines TRBV5-6 with TRBJ2-5; 9 positions agree with TRBD1. The ends lost 0 bases at V and 1 base at J; junction bases unmatched: 4. The CDR3 is made up of 16 amino acids. CDR1 is SGHDT and CDR2 is YYEEEE in the germline V gene. Here the CDR3 DNA reads TGTGCCAGCAGCTTGGGAACAGGGGGCGTCCAAGAGACCCAGTACTTC. As protein: CASSLGTGGVQETQYF.

This clonotype came up many times. The V call is TRBV9, the J call TRBJ2-1, with D tentatively TRBD1 or TRBD2 (5 bases each). This CDR3 region has 15 residues. The ends were cut back, 4 bases at V and 6 bases at J, with 17 bases in the middle. Germline values: CDR1 SGDLS, CDR2 YYNGEE. CDR3 in DNA: TGTGCCAGCAGCCCCGCCGGGGCGAGCGGCAATGAGCAGTTCTTC. Protein: CASSPAGASGNEQFF. The full variable domain, completed using reference TRBV9 and TRBJ2-1, is DSGVTQTPKHLITATGQRVTLRCSPRSGDLSVYWYQQSLDQGLQFLIQYYNGEERAKGNILERFSAQQFPDLHSELNLSSLELGDSALYFCASSPAGASGNEQFFGPGTRLTVL.

The chain links TRBV7-9 to TRBJ1-1; D is uncertain. Trimming shortened V by 5 bases and J by 3 bases, and 16 bases separated the two germline ends. The CDR3 runs to 15 residues. The germline CDR1 and CDR2 sequences are SEHNR and FQNEAQ (reference sequence). CDR3 DNA sequence: TGTGCCAGCAGCCTCCCTGATCAAGCGGACACTGAAGCTTTCTTT. It codes for CASSLPDQADTEAFF.

J is TRBJ2-5 and V is TRBV10-2; TRBD2 matches 10 bases. The junction had 4 bases not matched to a gene; V was cut back by 6 bases and J by 0 bases. The germline gives CDR1 WSHSY, CDR2 SAAADI. This CDR3 region has 15 residues. The CDR3 DNA sequence: TGCGCCAGCAGAAGGACTAGCGGTGACCAAGAGACCCAGTACTTC. Amino acid sequence: CASRRTSGDQETQYF.

The V call is TRBV13, the J call TRBJ2-3; 8 positions match TRBD2. With V trimmed by 6 bases and J by 4 bases, 6 bases remained unmatched. Germline V lookup: CDR1 PRHDT, CDR2 FYEKMQ (reference sequence). The CDR3 runs 14 residues. The CDR3 sequence: CASRPRGAPDTQYF. The CDR3 nucleotides read TGTGCCAGCAGGCCGCGGGGGGCGCCAGATACGCAGTATTTT.

The rearrangement uses TRBV27 and TRBJ2-3, with TRBD1 matching over 9 bases. This CDR3 comprises 16 residues. Germline trimming cut 5 bases from V and 0 bases from J; bases unmatched to any gene: 6. CDR1 MNHEY and CDR2 SMNVEV come from the germline V gene (reference sequence). CDR3 protein: CASSSWTGVSTDTQYF. CDR3 coding DNA: TGTGCCAGCAGTAGTTGGACAGGGGTTAGCACAGATACGCAGTATTTT.

The chain uses TRBV25-1 and TRBJ2-1; D possibly corresponds to TRBD2 (5 bases). Germline V gene sequence: CDR1 MGHDK, CDR2 SYGVNS. The V gene lost 2 bases and the J gene lost 12 bases, with 23 bases spanning the gap. The length of the CDR3 is 16 residues. CDR3 loop: CASSEEPSTEPEGQFF. CDR3 DNA: TGTGCCAGCAGTGAAGAGCCCTCGACCGAACCAGAGGGGCAGTTCTTC.

This rearrangement joins TRBV12-3 or TRBV12-4 to TRBJ1-2; unclear D gene. V lost 7 bases and J lost 10, with 13 bases in between. The CDR3 extends over 11 amino acids. The CDR3 nucleotides are TGTGCCAGCACCGGGAGCAGATCCTACACCTTC. Its translation is CASTGSRSYTF.

Only a few counts were recorded for this clonotype. J is TRBJ1-2 and V is TRBV19; possibly TRBD1 for D (6 bases). This CDR3 has 13 amino acids. Germline V lookup: CDR1 LNHDA, CDR2 SQIVND (reference sequence). V lost 3 bases to trimming and J lost 4 bases, with 9 bases between them. This CDR3 is CASSMPGAYGYTF. Written as DNA, the CDR3 is TGTGCCAGTAGTATGCCAGGGGCCTATGGCTACACCTTC.

The chain is built from TRBV5-1 and TRBJ2-5, with D unclear. The germline gives CDR1 SGHRS, CDR2 YFSETQ. The CDR3 contains 15 residues. Deletions cut 0 bases from V and 0 bases from J, with 9 bases between. The CDR3 region is CASSLGAMYQETQYF. The CDR3 DNA follows: TGCGCCAGCAGCTTGGGGGCAATGTACCAAGAGACCCAGTACTTC.

This clonotype occurred many times. J is TRBJ2-7 and V is TRBV29-1; 7 bases line up with TRBD2. The CDR3 loop spans 13 amino acids. J was trimmed by 0 bases and V by 4 bases; bases with no gene match: 3. Germline loops: CDR1 SQVTM, CDR2 ANQGSEA. DNA for the CDR3: TGCAGCGTTGGCGGGGGAAACTCCTACGAGCAGTACTTC. Protein product: CSVGGGNSYEQYF.

The chain uses TRBV9 and TRBJ2-1; 8 nucleotides align to TRBD2. Germline assignment: CDR1 SGDLS and CDR2 YYNGEE. Trimming cost V 3 bases and J 0 bases; bases outside gene matches: 5. The CDR3 extends over 16 amino acids. This chain's CDR3 is CASSASGGGSYNEQFF. The CDR3 DNA reads TGTGCCAGCAGCGCAAGCGGGGGAGGCTCCTACAATGAGCAGTTCTTC.